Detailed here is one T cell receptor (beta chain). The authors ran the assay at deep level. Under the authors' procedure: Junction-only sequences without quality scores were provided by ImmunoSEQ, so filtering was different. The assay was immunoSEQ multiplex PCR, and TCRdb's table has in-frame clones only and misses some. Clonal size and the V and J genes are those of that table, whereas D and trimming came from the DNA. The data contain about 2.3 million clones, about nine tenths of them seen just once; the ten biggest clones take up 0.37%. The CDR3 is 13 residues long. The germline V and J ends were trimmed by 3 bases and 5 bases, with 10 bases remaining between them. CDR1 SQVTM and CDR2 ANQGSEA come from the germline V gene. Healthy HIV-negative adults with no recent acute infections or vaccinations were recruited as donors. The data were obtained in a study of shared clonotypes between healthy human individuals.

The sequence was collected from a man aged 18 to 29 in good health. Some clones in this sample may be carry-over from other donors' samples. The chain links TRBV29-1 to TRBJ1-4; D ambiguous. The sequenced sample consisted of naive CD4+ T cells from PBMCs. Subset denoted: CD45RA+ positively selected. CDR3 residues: CSVDVGVNEKLFF. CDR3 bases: TGCAGCGTTGACGTCGGGGTAAATGAAAAACTGTTTTTT.